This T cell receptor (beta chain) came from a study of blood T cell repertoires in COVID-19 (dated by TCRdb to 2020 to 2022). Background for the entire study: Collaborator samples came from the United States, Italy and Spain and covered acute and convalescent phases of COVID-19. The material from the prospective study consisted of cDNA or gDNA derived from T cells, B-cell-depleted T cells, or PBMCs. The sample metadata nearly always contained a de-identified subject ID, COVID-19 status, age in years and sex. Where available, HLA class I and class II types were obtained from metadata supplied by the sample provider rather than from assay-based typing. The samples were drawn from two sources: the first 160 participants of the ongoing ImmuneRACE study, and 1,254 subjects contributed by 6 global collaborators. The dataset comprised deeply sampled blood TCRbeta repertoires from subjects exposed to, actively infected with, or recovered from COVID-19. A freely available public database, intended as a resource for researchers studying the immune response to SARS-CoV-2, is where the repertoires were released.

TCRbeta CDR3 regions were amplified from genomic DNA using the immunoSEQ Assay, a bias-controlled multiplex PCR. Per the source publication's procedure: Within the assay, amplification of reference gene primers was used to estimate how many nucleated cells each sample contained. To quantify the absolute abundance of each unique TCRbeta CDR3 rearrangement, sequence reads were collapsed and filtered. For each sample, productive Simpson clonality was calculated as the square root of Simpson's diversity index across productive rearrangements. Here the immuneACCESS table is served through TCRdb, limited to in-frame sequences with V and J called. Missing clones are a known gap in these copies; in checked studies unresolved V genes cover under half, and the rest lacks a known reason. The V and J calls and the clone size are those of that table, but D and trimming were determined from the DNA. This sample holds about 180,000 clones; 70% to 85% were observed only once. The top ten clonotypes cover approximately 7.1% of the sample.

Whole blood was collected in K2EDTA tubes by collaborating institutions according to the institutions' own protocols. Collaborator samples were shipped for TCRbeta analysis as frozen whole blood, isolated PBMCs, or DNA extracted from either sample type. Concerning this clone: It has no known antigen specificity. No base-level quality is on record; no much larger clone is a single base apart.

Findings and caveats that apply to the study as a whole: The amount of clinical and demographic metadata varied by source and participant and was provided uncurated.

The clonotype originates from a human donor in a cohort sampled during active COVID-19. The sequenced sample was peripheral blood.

The CDR3: CASSGTPGEVSEQYF. The DNA sequence is as follows: TGTGCCAGTAGTGGGACACCCGGGGAAGTGTCCGAGCAGTACTTC. The chain uses TRBV19 and TRBJ2-7; the best D guess is TRBD1, with 6 bases matching. Spanning cysteine to phenylalanine, the CDR3 consists of 15 amino acids. Only CDR3 DNA is held: 45 bases, read in frame from base 1. Trimming costs V 5 bases and J 6 bases, and their ends lie 20 bases apart. CDR1 and CDR2, per the germline V gene (reference sequence), are LNHDA and SQIVND.